This section outlines one T cell receptor (beta chain) sequence together with its context. Its antigen is not identified. Vbeta (60) and Jbeta (13) primers were used in the PCR. Assay used: immunoSEQ multiplex PCR; TCRdb lists only in-frame clones, some missing. Here the sample spans over 110,000 clones, 82% being singletons. This record belongs to a study of cytomegalovirus exposure and HLA in healthy donors. Study context: Of the donors genotyped, approximately 400 in all, about 81% fell in the Caucasian-associated ancestry cluster.

Germline CDR1 is KGHSH and CDR2 is LQKENI. The V end lost 2 bases, the J end lost 7 bases, and 8 bases lay between the germline ends. The CDR3 sequence is 13 residues long. At collection, donors were nominally healthy, but unrecorded immune exposures were probable. General study results and limits: A later analysis reportedly identified an Asian-associated ancestry cluster as carrying fewer N-insertions than the roughly 670-donor mean.

The chain uses TRBV18 and TRBJ1-4; tentative D call: TRBD1 (6 bases). The sequencing sample was made of PBMCs. This clonotype originated in a male donor in good health and CMV-seronegative. The CDR3 spells CASSPWGREKLFF. The CDR3 DNA sequence: TGTGCCAGCTCACCATGGGGGCGTGAAAAACTGTTTTTT.